A single sample is the source of the 20 T cell receptor beta chains below, sequenced in a study of CD8 T cells in ankylosing spondylitis. TCRdb called the 5' RACE reads again in MiXCR, with one record for every CDR3 protein. The sample comprises 250,000 to 350,000 distinct CDR3 sequences, about 20% of which are singletons, and roughly 7.4% rests with the top ten. Input material: blood, either unsorted or a sorted T cell fraction (not recorded which). Receptors were obtained from a male donor with ankylosing spondylitis or in good health (not recorded which).

This sequence joins TRBV5-1 and TRBJ2-1; 8 bases match TRBD1. This CDR3 spans 15 amino acids. V shed 3 bases and J 4 bases; nucleotides not matched to a gene: 6. Germline loops: CDR1 SGHRS, CDR2 YFSETQ. CDR3 coding DNA: TGCGCCAGCAGCTCGACAGGGGCCCTTTACAATGAGCAGTTCTTC. Protein: CASSSTGALYNEQFF.

This clonotype was observed a handful of times. The CDR3 DNA sequence: TGTGCCACGGGACAGGCGATTAATGAAAAACTGTTTTTT. Its protein product is CATGQAINEKLFF. The chain couples TRBV15 to TRBJ1-4, with TRBD1 matching over 8 bases. Germline V gives CDR1 LNHNV, CDR2 YYDKDF (reference sequence). Unmatched junction bases numbered 4, after V lost 9 bases and J lost 4 bases. The CDR3 totals 13 residues.

This chain connects TRBV20-1 to TRBJ2-3, with 11 bases matching TRBD2. CDR1 is DFQATT, CDR2 SNEGSKA, per germline (reference sequence). This CDR3 region has 15 residues. The trim removed 6 bases at V and 0 bases at J, leaving 5 bases unmatched. CDR3 DNA sequence: TGCAGTGCACCGGGACTAGCGGAGAGCACAGATACGCAGTATTTT. Its protein product is CSAPGLAESTDTQYF.

This clonotype was seen more than once but under ten times. This rearrangement joins TRBV5-1 to TRBJ2-7; D ambiguous. In germline, CDR1 is SGHRS, CDR2 YFSETQ. The CDR3 is 14 amino acids. Between the trimmed V and J ends, which lost 0 bases and 1 base, there was a span of 8 bases. The CDR3 nucleotides are TGCGCCAGCAGCTTGGCTGGGCAGTCCTACGAGCAGTACGTC. Protein: CASSLAGQSYEQYV.

This clonotype turned up a few times. The chain employs TRBV18 and TRBJ1-5; 8 nucleotides match TRBD1. With 5 bases clipped from V and 2 bases from J, the junction kept 5 bases outside the gene matches. The CDR3 totals 15 residues. Per germline, CDR1 KGHSH and CDR2 LQKENI. CDR3: CASSAGGAGNQPQHF. The DNA for the CDR3 is TGTGCCAGCTCAGCAGGGGGCGCGGGCAATCAGCCCCAGCATTTT.

The chain is built from TRBV3-1 and TRBJ2-1; maybe TRBD2 (7 bases). Germline V lookup: CDR1 LGHDT, CDR2 YNNKEL (reference sequence). This CDR3 comprises 14 residues. Trimming left V 1 base short and J 9 bases short, with 13 bases between. CDR3 sequence (DNA): TGTGCCAGCAGCCAAGTCGGAGGGGGGGGTGAGCAGTTCTTC. Its translation: CASSQVGGGGEQFF.

The V gene is TRBV5-1, the J gene TRBJ2-7, with D maybe TRBD2 (5 bases). CDR3 length: 15 residues. In germline, CDR1 is SGHRS, CDR2 YFSETQ. V was trimmed by 0 bases and J by 5 bases, leaving 15 bases between them. CDR3 amino acids: CASSLGGVKGDEQYV. The CDR3 nucleotides read TGCGCCAGCAGCTTGGGAGGTGTTAAGGGAGACGAGCAGTACGTC.

This clonotype has at least ten counts. This sequence joins TRBV5-1 and TRBJ2-1; 14 positions agree with TRBD2. Germline loops: CDR1 SGHRS, CDR2 YFSETQ. The CDR3 length is 15 residues. The J segment lost 11 bases and the V segment lost 3 bases, leaving 7 bases of the junction unmatched. The CDR3 loop is CASSSGLAGVGQQFF. The CDR3 region has the DNA TGCGCCAGCAGCTCGGGACTAGCGGGAGTCGGCCAGCAGTTCTTC.

This clonotype was detected a few times. This chain uses TRBV10-3 with TRBJ2-5; 8 bases agree with TRBD2. Germline V lookup: CDR1 ENHRY, CDR2 SYGVKD. The CDR3 loop spans 13 amino acids. V was clipped by 8 bases and J by 5 bases; unmatched bases: 7. CDR3 loop: CAIWAGGLETQYF. CDR3 bases: TGTGCCATCTGGGCGGGGGGCCTGGAGACCCAGTACTTC.

This clonotype was recorded at least ten times. V gene TRBV29-1 combines with J gene TRBJ2-3; no clear D gene. This CDR3 has 12 amino acids. Germline V gene data show CDR1 as SQVTM and CDR2 as ANQGSEA. Trimming shortened V by 4 bases and J by 6 bases, and 11 bases separated the two germline ends. CDR3 sequence reads: CSVGVSYDTQYF. CDR3 DNA: TGCAGCGTTGGTGTCTCATACGATACGCAGTATTTT.

This clonotype was picked up many times. At one end the junction does not follow the germline gene, possibly because of a read error. This chain joins TRBV5-1 and TRBJ1-2, with 7 nucleotides matching TRBD1. The length of the CDR3 is 13 residues. Germline assignment: CDR1 SGHRS and CDR2 YFSETQ. The chain's CDR3 is CASSQTGNYGYTF. CDR3 DNA sequence: TGTGCCAGCAGCCAGACAGGGAACTATGGCTACACCTTC.

This clonotype was picked up a small number of times. The V gene is TRBV12-3 or TRBV12-4, the J gene TRBJ1-1; TRBD1 matches at 11 bases. This CDR3 is built from 14 residues. V gave up 5 bases and J gave up 4 bases; unmatched junction bases: 3. Here the CDR3 DNA reads TGTGCCAGCAGTAAAGGGACAGGGGGCACTGAAGCTTTCTTT. This encodes CASSKGTGGTEAFF.

This clonotype was seen only once. The chain is built from TRBV2 and TRBJ1-5; 7 positions match TRBD1. With 3 bases clipped from V and 5 bases from J, the junction kept 4 bases outside the gene matches. CDR3 length equals 14 residues. Per the germline V gene, CDR1 is SNHLY and CDR2 is FYNNEI. The DNA for the CDR3 is TGTGCCAGCAGTGACGGACAGGTGGATCAGCCCCAGCATTTT. Amino acid sequence: CASSDGQVDQPQHF.

This clonotype was counted a single time. The chain combines TRBV7-2 with TRBJ2-3, with 11 bases fitting TRBD2. Trimming took 3 bases from V and 2 from J; bases not matched to a gene: 4. This CDR3 has 16 amino acids. Germline-derived CDR1 and CDR2 are SGHTA and FQGNSA. The CDR3 DNA is TGTGCCAGCAGCTTCGGACTAGCGGGCCTCACAGATACGCAGTATTTT. It translates to CASSFGLAGLTDTQYF.

The genes are TRBV25-1 and TRBJ2-3; TRBD2 matches 13 bases. The CDR3 is 13 residues long. CDR1 and CDR2 (germline): MGHDK, SYGVNS. Germline trimming cut 9 bases from V and 4 bases from J; bases unmatched to any gene: 1. CDR3 nucleotides: TGTGCCAGTGGACTAGCGGGAGCAGATACGCAGTATTTT. The encoded protein is CASGLAGADTQYF.

The chain carries TRBV11-2 and TRBJ1-1; 8 bases agree with TRBD1. Trimming removed 5 bases from V and 1 base from J; junction bases left unmatched: 9. Per germline, CDR1 SGHAT and CDR2 FQNNGV. CDR3 size: 16 residues. CDR3 bases: TGTGCCAGCAGCCAGGGACAGGTTGGACGGAACACTGAAGCTTTCTTT. The encoded protein is CASSQGQVGRNTEAFF.

The rearrangement joins TRBV27 to TRBJ2-7; TRBD1 matches 11 bases. The CDR3 extends over 15 amino acids. The ends lost 6 bases at V and 5 bases at J; junction bases unmatched: 9. CDR1 and CDR2 (germline): MNHEY, SMNVEV (reference sequence). The DNA for the CDR3 is TGTGCCAGCAGGACAGCTGGGACAGGGGGTGACGAGCAGTACGTC. This codes for CASRTAGTGGDEQYV.

This clonotype was seen a few times. The V and J genes are TRBV5-1 and TRBJ2-1, with TRBD1 as a possible D gene (6 bases). V lost 5 bases and J 2 bases, leaving 8 bases between the germline ends. CDR1 and CDR2 from the germline V gene are SGHRS and YFSETQ. The CDR3 is made up of 13 amino acids. CDR3 loop: CASRTGPYNEQFF. For the CDR3, the DNA is TGCGCCAGCAGGACAGGACCCTACAATGAGCAGTTCTTC.

The gene calls are TRBV5-1 and TRBJ2-2; TRBD2 matches at 11 bases. The CDR3 sequence is 17 residues long. The trim removed 0 bases at V and 5 bases at J, leaving 6 bases unmatched. Germline lookup yields CDR1 SGHRS and CDR2 YFSETQ. The CDR3 sequence: CASSLAAGLADTGELFF. CDR3 DNA sequence: TGCGCCAGCAGCTTGGCTGCGGGACTAGCGGATACCGGGGAGCTGTTTTTT.

This clonotype was detected only a few times. The chain has TRBV12-3 or TRBV12-4 and TRBJ2-1; 10 nucleotides agree with TRBD2. The J segment lost 6 bases and the V segment lost 6 bases, leaving 8 bases of the junction unmatched. The CDR3 is 15 residues long. In nucleotides, the CDR3 is TGTGCCAGCAGGGATAGCGGGGGGCCCACCAATGAGCAGTTCTTC. Encoded protein: CASRDSGGPTNEQFF.